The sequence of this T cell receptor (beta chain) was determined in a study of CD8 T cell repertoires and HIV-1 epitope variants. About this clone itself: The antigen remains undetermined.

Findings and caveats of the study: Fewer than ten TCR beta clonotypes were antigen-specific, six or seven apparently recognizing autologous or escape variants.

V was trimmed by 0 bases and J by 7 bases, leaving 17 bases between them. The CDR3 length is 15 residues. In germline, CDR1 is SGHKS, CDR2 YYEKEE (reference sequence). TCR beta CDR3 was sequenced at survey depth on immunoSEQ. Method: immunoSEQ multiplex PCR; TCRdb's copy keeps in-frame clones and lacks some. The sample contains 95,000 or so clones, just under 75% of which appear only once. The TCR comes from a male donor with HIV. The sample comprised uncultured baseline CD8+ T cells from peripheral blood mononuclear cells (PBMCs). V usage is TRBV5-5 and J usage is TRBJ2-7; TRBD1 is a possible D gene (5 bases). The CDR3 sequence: CASSLELGRAWEQYF. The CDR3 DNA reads TGTGCCAGCAGCTTGGAGTTAGGCAGGGCCTGGGAGCAGTACTTC.